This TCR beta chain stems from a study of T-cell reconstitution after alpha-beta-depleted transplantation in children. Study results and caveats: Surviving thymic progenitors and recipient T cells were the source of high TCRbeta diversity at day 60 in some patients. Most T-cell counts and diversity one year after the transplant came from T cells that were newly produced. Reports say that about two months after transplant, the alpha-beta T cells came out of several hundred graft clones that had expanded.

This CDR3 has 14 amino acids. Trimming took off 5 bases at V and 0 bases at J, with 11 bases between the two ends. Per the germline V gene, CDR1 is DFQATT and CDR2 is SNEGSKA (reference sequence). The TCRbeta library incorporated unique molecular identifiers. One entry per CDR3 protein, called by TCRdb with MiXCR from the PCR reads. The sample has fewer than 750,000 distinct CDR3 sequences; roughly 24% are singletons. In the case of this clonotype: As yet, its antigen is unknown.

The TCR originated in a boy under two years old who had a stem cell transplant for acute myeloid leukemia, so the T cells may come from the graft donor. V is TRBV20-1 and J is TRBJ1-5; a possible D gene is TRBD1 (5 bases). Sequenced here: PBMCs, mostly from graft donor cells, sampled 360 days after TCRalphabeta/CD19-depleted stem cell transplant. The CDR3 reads CSASRQNSNQPQHF. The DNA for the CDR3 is TGCAGTGCTTCCAGACAGAATAGCAATCAGCCCCAGCATTTT.